This T cell receptor (beta chain) derives from a study of cytomegalovirus exposure and HLA in healthy donors. The PCR ran on 60 Vbeta and 13 Jbeta primers. Measured with immunoSEQ multiplex PCR; TCRdb has only the in-frame clones, and not every one. Seen here are fewer than 60,000 clones, about two thirds observed once, and the top ten hold around a fifth. CDR1 is SGHTA, CDR2 FQGTGA, per germline. The CDR3 covers 14 residues. Deletions cut 4 bases from V and 7 bases from J, with 15 bases between. This chain links TRBV7-3 with TRBJ2-3; weak D call: TRBD2 (5 bases). The specimen sequenced was PBMCs. The sequence came from a woman in her 50s in good health and CMV-seropositive. Written as DNA, the CDR3 is TGTGCCAGCAGCTCCACCCCGGGGTCCTATACGCAGTATTTT. This translates into CASSSTPGSYTQYF.